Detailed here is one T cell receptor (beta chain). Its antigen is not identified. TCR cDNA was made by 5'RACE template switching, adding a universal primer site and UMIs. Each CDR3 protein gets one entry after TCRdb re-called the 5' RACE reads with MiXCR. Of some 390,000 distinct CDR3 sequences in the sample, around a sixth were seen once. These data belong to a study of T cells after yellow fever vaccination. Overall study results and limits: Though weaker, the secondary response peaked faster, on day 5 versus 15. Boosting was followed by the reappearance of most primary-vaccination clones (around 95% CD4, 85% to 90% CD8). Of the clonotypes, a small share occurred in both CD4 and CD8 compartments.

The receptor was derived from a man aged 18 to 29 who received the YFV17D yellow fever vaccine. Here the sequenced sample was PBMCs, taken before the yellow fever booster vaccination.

In DNA form, the CDR3 reads TGTGCCACCAGTGATGGACTGAAAGGCACCTTC. Translating gives CATSDGLKGTF. The chain has TRBV24-1 and TRBJ1-2; D remains ambiguous. CDR3 length: 11 amino acids. Deletions cut 3 bases from V and 13 bases from J, with 11 bases between. Germline CDR1 and CDR2: KGHDR and SFDVKD.